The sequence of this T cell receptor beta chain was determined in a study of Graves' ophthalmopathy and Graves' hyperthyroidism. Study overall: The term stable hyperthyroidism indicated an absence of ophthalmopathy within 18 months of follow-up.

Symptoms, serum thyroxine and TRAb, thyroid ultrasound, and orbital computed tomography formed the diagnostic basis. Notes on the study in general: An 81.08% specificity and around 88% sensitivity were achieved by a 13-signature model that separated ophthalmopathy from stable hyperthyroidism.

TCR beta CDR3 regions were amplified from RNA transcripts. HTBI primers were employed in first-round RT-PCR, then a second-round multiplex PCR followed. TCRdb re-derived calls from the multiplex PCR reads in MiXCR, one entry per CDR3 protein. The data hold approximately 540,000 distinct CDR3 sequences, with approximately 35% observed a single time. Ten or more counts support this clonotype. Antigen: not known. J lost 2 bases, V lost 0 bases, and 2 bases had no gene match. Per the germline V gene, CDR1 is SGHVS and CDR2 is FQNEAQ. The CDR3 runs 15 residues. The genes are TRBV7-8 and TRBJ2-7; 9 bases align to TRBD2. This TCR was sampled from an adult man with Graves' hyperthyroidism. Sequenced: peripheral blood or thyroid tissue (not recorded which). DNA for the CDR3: TGTGCCAGCAGCTTAGCGTCTAGCGGGGCCTACGAGCAGTACTTC. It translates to CASSLASSGAYEQYF.